The rows below give T cell receptor beta chains drawn from one sample of a study of human T cells and chemical hapten exposure. TCRdb re-derived calls from the RACE reads in MiXCR, one entry per CDR3 protein. The repertoire consists of more than 60,000 distinct CDR3 sequences, with 8.6% occurring once and the leading ten covering under 2%. Sequenced: whole blood. The source is a male donor in good health. Some clones in this sample may be carry-over from other donors' samples. Each CDR3 is given with its conserved first and last residue. Clone size is shown for a subset of rows, as once, few, many or a class of expanded clone.

clone size	V gene	J gene	CDR3 protein
NA	TRBV14	TRBJ1-6	CASSSDRASSPLHF
NA	TRBV7-9	TRBJ2-5	CASSSRDGGPSGTQYF
few	TRBV14	TRBJ2-7	CASSQSGQGLWEQYF
few	TRBV13	TRBJ2-7	CASSYRDREAYEQYF
NA	TRBV2	TRBJ2-3	CASRGLITDTQYF
few	TRBV5-1	TRBJ2-3	CASSSAGRKPTDTQYF
NA	TRBV20-1	TRBJ2-1	CSARDGAAEQKQFF
NA	TRBV3-1	TRBJ2-1	CASSQRQGFSEQFF
few	TRBV6-1	TRBJ2-6	CASSEEGSYSGANVLTF
NA	TRBV10-3	TRBJ2-3	CAISEGTREITQYF
NA	TRBV12-3/TRBV12-4	TRBJ2-7	CASSFSSPEQYF
NA	TRBV6-5	TRBJ2-3	CASSYWRESTDTQYF
NA	TRBV30	TRBJ2-1	CAWEPSSYNEQFF